The 14 T cell receptor beta chains presented below share a single source sample, sequenced in a study of T cells after yellow fever vaccination. TCRdb analysed the 5' RACE reads with MiXCR anew, one entry per CDR3 protein. The table records about 180,000 distinct CDR3 sequences, about 6.2% of them present only once. Sample: CD4+ T cells sorted from PBMCs, taken on the day of the first yellow fever vaccination. The source of these receptors is a man aged 18 to 29 who received the YFV17D yellow fever vaccine.

There are a few counts of this clonotype. The chain combines TRBV6-1 with TRBJ1-6; 7 bases align to TRBD1. The CDR3 contains 15 residues. From germline, CDR1 is MNHNS and CDR2 SASEGT. V shed 7 bases and J 9 bases; nucleotides not matched to a gene: 12. The CDR3 coding sequence is TGTGCCAGCACTCTGGACAGGCCAAAAAGTTCACCCCTCCACTTT. It is translated as CASTLDRPKSSPLHF.

The CDR3 is CASSRVADGAGELFF. CDR3 sequence (DNA): TGCGCCAGCAGCCGGGTTGCGGATGGGGCCGGGGAGCTGTTTTTT. The chain combines TRBV5-1 with TRBJ2-2; D is uncertain. Trimming pared 4 bases from V and 6 bases from J, leaving 16 bases between. The CDR3 consists of 15 residues. CDR1 is SGHRS, CDR2 YFSETQ, per germline.

By sample fraction, this clonotype is medium-sized. V is TRBV3-1 and J is TRBJ2-3; D gene ambiguous. The germline V gene has CDR1 LGHDT and CDR2 YNNKEL (reference sequence). V lost 1 base to trimming and J lost 6 bases, with 8 bases between them. The CDR3 covers 13 residues. CDR3 in amino acids: CASSQGLADTQYF. CDR3 coding DNA: TGTGCCAGCAGCCAAGGGTTGGCTGATACGCAGTATTTT.

This clonotype was seen only a few times. This chain joins TRBV7-9 and TRBJ1-2, with D perhaps TRBD1 (5 bases). This CDR3 has 15 residues. The germline V and J ends were trimmed by 2 bases and 3 bases, with 13 bases remaining between them. Germline assignment: CDR1 SEHNR and CDR2 FQNEAQ (reference sequence). The DNA for the CDR3 is TGTGCCAGCAGCTTACACAGGCTGGCGGACTATGGCTACACCTTC. This codes for CASSLHRLADYGYTF.

Only a few counts were recorded for this clonotype. The rearrangement uses TRBV18 and TRBJ2-7, with TRBD1 as a possible D gene (6 bases). Germline CDR1 KGHSH, CDR2 LQKENI. CDR3 length: 15 residues. The V end was cut by 4 bases, the J end by 3 bases, with 16 bases between. The CDR3 sequence: CASSRDTPGGYEQYF. The CDR3 region has the DNA TGTGCCAGCTCACGGGACACACCCGGCGGCTACGAGCAGTACTTC.

This chain uses TRBV6-5 with TRBJ2-2; TRBD1 or TRBD2 may be the D gene (6 bases each). The CDR3 sequence is 18 residues long. Germline values: CDR1 MNHEY, CDR2 SVGAGI. Trimming stripped 0 bases from V and 6 bases from J, with 20 bases between. CDR3 region: CASSYSSVLWGAAGELFF. The CDR3 nucleotides read TGTGCCAGCAGTTACTCATCGGTTCTTTGGGGGGCTGCCGGGGAGCTGTTTTTT.

Many counts were recorded for this clonotype. V usage is TRBV5-1 and J usage is TRBJ1-1; TRBD1 agrees at 7 bases. The trim removed 4 bases at V and 4 bases at J, leaving 10 bases unmatched. This CDR3 comprises 15 residues. CDR1 and CDR2 (germline): SGHRS, YFSETQ. CDR3 in amino acids: CASSRDESGGTEAFF. CDR3 DNA sequence: TGCGCCAGCAGCAGGGATGAGTCAGGGGGCACTGAAGCTTTCTTT.

This clonotype was seen more than once but under ten times. V and J are TRBV7-9 and TRBJ2-1, with 8 bases fitting TRBD2. Trimming at V came to 5 bases and at J to 10 bases, leaving 7 bases not matched to a gene. The CDR3 runs 13 residues. Germline CDR1 SEHNR, CDR2 FQNEAQ (reference sequence). The CDR3 region is CASSHSRGGEQFF. The CDR3 region has the DNA TGTGCCAGCAGCCACTCTCGGGGGGGGGAGCAGTTCTTC.

In this sample, this clonotype turned up many times. The chain has TRBV12-3 or TRBV12-4 and TRBJ2-3, with a possible D match to TRBD1 (5 bases). V lost 5 bases and J 6 bases, leaving 15 bases between the germline ends. The CDR3 contains 14 residues. The CDR3 DNA reads TGTGCCAGCAGTCCGCAGGAACAGGTTGATACGCAGTATTTT. This gives the protein CASSPQEQVDTQYF.

The chain has TRBV20-1 and TRBJ1-1; 8 bases agree with TRBD1. V dropped 1 base and J dropped 0; count of bases not matched to a gene: 7. This CDR3 region has 16 residues. Germline-derived CDR1 and CDR2 are DFQATT and SNEGSKA (reference sequence). CDR3 protein: CSARAGQANMNTEAFF. The CDR3 bases are TGCAGTGCTAGAGCGGGACAGGCAAATATGAACACTGAAGCTTTCTTT.

The table lists this clonotype with many counts. The chain uses TRBV29-1 and TRBJ1-1; tentatively, D is TRBD1 (5 bases). Germline CDR1 and CDR2: SQVTM and ANQGSEA. Trimming pared 3 bases from V and 4 bases from J, leaving 9 bases between. The CDR3 is made up of 12 amino acids. The CDR3 bases are TGCAGCGTTGATTGGGGGTCCACTGAAGCTTTCTTT. This translates into CSVDWGSTEAFF.

This clonotype has at least ten counts. The genes are TRBV7-2 and TRBJ2-3; TRBD2 agrees at 11 bases. The length of the CDR3 is 17 residues. V trimming: 5 bases; J trimming: 2 bases; junction bases outside the gene matches: 9. Germline CDR1 reads SGHTA; CDR2 reads FQGNSA. This CDR3 is CASSDPGTSGATDTQYF. CDR3 nucleotide sequence: TGTGCCAGCAGCGACCCCGGGACTAGCGGCGCCACAGATACGCAGTATTTT.

A few counts support this clonotype. The V and J genes are TRBV7-9 and TRBJ1-4; tentatively, D is TRBD1 (5 bases). V lost 5 bases, J lost 5 bases, and 12 bases lay in between. The CDR3 has 14 amino acids. CDR1 SEHNR and CDR2 FQNEAQ come from the germline V gene (reference sequence). In nucleotides, the CDR3 is TGTGCCAGCAGCGAAAGTTGGGGGAATGAAAAACTGTTTTTT. Translating gives CASSESWGNEKLFF. The full variable domain, with the rest looked up from reference TRBV7-9 and TRBJ1-4, is DTGVSQNPRHKITKRGQNVTFRCDPISEHNRLYWYRQTLGQGPEFLTYFQNEAQLEKSRLLSDRFSAERPKGSFSTLEIQRTEQGDSAMYLCASSESWGNEKLFFGSGTQLSVL.

Ten or more counts support this clonotype. The V and J genes are TRBV18 and TRBJ1-1; D is perhaps TRBD1 (6 bases). CDR3 length: 16 residues. Trimming took off 5 bases at V and 0 bases at J, with 16 bases between the two ends. The germline CDR1 and CDR2 sequences are KGHSH and LQKENI. CDR3 residues: CASSSRGGGLNTEAFF. The CDR3 nucleotides are TGTGCCAGCTCATCAAGAGGGGGGGGTTTGAACACTGAAGCTTTCTTT.